Described below is a single T cell receptor beta chain sequence and its context. The TCR beta CDR3 regions underwent amplification using RNA transcripts as the source. HTBI primers were the set used in a first-round RT-PCR of the TCR CDR3. TCRdb reprocessed the multiplex PCR reads with MiXCR, giving one entry per CDR3 protein. The profile shows some 600,000 distinct CDR3 sequences, roughly 13% of them singletons. The data derive from a study of T cells in Graves' hyperthyroidism and ophthalmopathy. This CDR3 is built from 16 residues. Germline CDR1 reads LGHNA; CDR2 reads YNFKEQ. Trimming took 2 bases from V and 3 from J; bases not matched to a gene: 7. Hyperthyroidism in the patients, aged 18 to 65, was newly diagnosed and under 2 months in duration. At first hyperthyroidism diagnosis, before any ophthalmopathy symptoms, the blood sample was collected.

The receptor was derived from a woman aged 25 to 39 with Graves' hyperthyroidism that later progressed to Graves' ophthalmopathy. Sequences were obtained from blood. The chain links TRBV4-2 to TRBJ1-1; 9 positions match TRBD1. The chain's CDR3 is CASSQKGTGKYTEAFF. Here the CDR3 DNA reads TGTGCCAGCAGCCAAAAAGGGACAGGGAAGTACACTGAAGCTTTCTTT.